This passage covers 8 T cell receptor beta chains from one sample sequenced in a study of read filtering for tumor transcriptome and immune sequencing. This library used approximately 370 ng RNA and molecular barcoded adaptors spanning alpha/delta and beta/gamma chains. TCRdb re-called the reads through MiXCR, storing one row per CDR3 protein. In the table there are 65,000 or so distinct CDR3 sequences, approximately 18% of which are singletons. Sequenced material: a population of CD138-negative cells sorted from bone marrow. The receptors originated from a donor over 35 with multiple myeloma.

The CDR3 DNA reads TGTGCCACAACGCCGTTTAGCTCCTACGAGCAGTACTTC. It codes for CATTPFSSYEQYF. The genes are TRBV7-6 and TRBJ2-7, with D uncertain. V gave up 10 bases and J gave up 0 bases, with 13 bases separating them. The CDR3 totals 13 residues. Germline assignment: CDR1 SGHVS and CDR2 FNYEAQ.

In its sample, this clonotype was seen many times. The V gene is TRBV7-3, the J gene TRBJ2-2; D uncertain. CDR1 is SGHTA, CDR2 FQGTGA, per germline. The V end lost 7 bases, the J end lost 2 bases, and 11 bases lay between the germline ends. The CDR3 totals 14 residues. The CDR3 sequence: CASKEGVNTGELFF. The CDR3 coding sequence is TGTGCCAGCAAGGAAGGCGTTAACACCGGGGAGCTGTTTTTT.

In its sample, this clonotype was seen many times. This chain connects TRBV7-8 to TRBJ2-1; TRBD2 matches 8 bases. The CDR3 has 18 residues. CDR1 SGHVS and CDR2 FQNEAQ come from the germline V gene. V dropped 1 base and J dropped 0; count of bases not matched to a gene: 8. The CDR3 sequence: CASSLGGIAGYSYNEQFF. CDR3 bases: TGTGCCAGCAGCTTAGGGGGGATAGCGGGGTACTCCTACAATGAGCAGTTCTTC.

The chain joins TRBV6-5 to TRBJ2-1; no reliable D call. V lost 0 bases to trimming and J lost 7 bases, with 7 bases between them. In germline, CDR1 is MNHEY, CDR2 SVGAGI. The CDR3 consists of 13 residues. Here the CDR3 reads CASSYSVRNEQFF. The CDR3 DNA reads TGTGCCAGCAGTTACTCGGTTAGGAATGAGCAGTTCTTC.

This clonotype has a count of ten or more. The chain carries TRBV27 and TRBJ1-4, with a possible D match to TRBD1 (5 bases). Germline V lookup: CDR1 MNHEY, CDR2 SMNVEV (reference sequence). Trimming took 2 bases from V and 0 from J, leaving 13 bases between them. The CDR3 covers 17 residues. The CDR3 spells CASSLRPGIATNEKLFF. In DNA form, the CDR3 reads TGTGCCAGCAGTTTACGCCCAGGGATTGCAACTAATGAAAAACTGTTTTTT.

This clonotype was counted many times. This sequence joins TRBV30 and TRBJ2-2; 9 nucleotides agree with TRBD1. After removal of 3 bases from V and 5 bases from J, the junction contained 10 bases not matched to a gene. Per germline, CDR1 GTSNPN and CDR2 SVGIG (reference sequence). The CDR3 loop spans 16 amino acids. CDR3 protein: CAWSRLRTGDTGELFF. Written as DNA, the CDR3 is TGTGCCTGGAGCCGTCTACGGACAGGGGATACCGGGGAGCTGTTTTTT.

This clonotype came up many times. J is TRBJ2-5 and V is TRBV7-2; D gene unclear. The CDR3 contains 15 residues. V lost 5 bases and J lost 4, with 17 bases in between. The germline gives CDR1 SGHTA, CDR2 FQGNSA. The DNA for the CDR3 is TGTGCCAGCAGCCTGGATCCCAGTGGAGTAGAGACCCAGTACTTC. Its protein is CASSLDPSGVETQYF.

In the case of this clonotype: This may come from a read error, since a much larger clone is one base off. The V gene is TRBV5-1, the J gene TRBJ2-7; the D call may be TRBD1 or TRBD2 (5 bases each). CDR1 and CDR2 (germline): SGHRS, YFSETQ. CDR3 length: 13 amino acids. The CDR3: CANSFEGTHEQYF. CDR3 sequence (DNA): TGCGCCAACAGCTTCGAGGGGACCCACGAGCAGTACTTC.